These 19 T cell receptor beta chains came from one sample sequenced in a study of cytomegalovirus exposure and HLA in healthy donors. This PCR relied on a set of 60 Vbeta primers and 13 Jbeta primers. The assay was immunoSEQ multiplex PCR, and TCRdb's table has in-frame clones only and misses some. Here the sample spans under 150,000 clones, around three quarters being singletons. Sequencing was carried out using PBMCs. The receptors were sampled from a man younger than 35 in good health and CMV-seronegative.

This chain uses TRBV4-3 with TRBJ1-3; 8 bases align to TRBD1. Germline trimming cut 6 bases from V and 1 base from J; bases unmatched to any gene: 5. Germline values: CDR1 LGHNA, CDR2 YSLEER. This CDR3 is built from 15 residues. The CDR3 loop reads CASSLDRGSGNTIYF. DNA for the CDR3: TGCGCCAGCAGTCTTGACAGGGGTTCTGGAAACACCATATATTTT.

This rearrangement joins TRBV27 to TRBJ1-2, with 8 bases matching TRBD1. The CDR3 is 12 residues long. V was clipped by 6 bases and J by 7 bases; unmatched bases: 4. CDR1 and CDR2 (germline): MNHEY, SMNVEV (reference sequence). Here the CDR3 reads CASSRTGFGYTF. The CDR3 DNA sequence: TGTGCCAGCAGCCGGACAGGGTTTGGCTACACCTTC.

V gene TRBV6-5 combines with J gene TRBJ1-1; D is unclear. CDR3 length equals 14 residues. V shed 4 bases and J shed 2 bases, with 11 bases lying between them. Germline-derived CDR1 and CDR2 are MNHEY and SVGAGI. The CDR3 DNA sequence: TGTGCCAGCAGTTCGGGTTCTGTAAACACTGAAGCTTTCTTT. It yields the protein CASSSGSVNTEAFF.

This chain links TRBV19 with TRBJ1-1; no clear D. Germline V gives CDR1 LNHDA, CDR2 SQIVND (reference sequence). With 5 bases removed from V and 0 bases from J, the gap between germline ends came to 10 bases. The CDR3 totals 14 residues. DNA for the CDR3: TGTGCCAGTAGTTTACCGGGTATGAACACTGAAGCTTTCTTT. Translation gives CASSLPGMNTEAFF.

The rearrangement uses TRBV10-3 and TRBJ2-3; 9 positions agree with TRBD2. The CDR3 covers 19 residues. Trimming removed 4 bases from V and 2 bases from J; junction bases left unmatched: 16. The V gene's germline CDR1 is ENHRY and CDR2 SYGVKD. This CDR3 is CAISGGDSGSPFSTDTQYF. CDR3 DNA sequence: TGTGCCATCAGTGGCGGTGATAGCGGGAGTCCCTTTTCCACAGATACGCAGTATTTT.

This CDR3 reads CASSMGTGGNQPQHF. The CDR3 DNA follows: TGTGCCAGTAGTATGGGCACGGGGGGCAATCAGCCCCAGCATTTT. The J gene is TRBJ1-5, the V gene TRBV19; possible D gene TRBD1, 5 bases. Germline assignment: CDR1 LNHDA and CDR2 SQIVND (reference sequence). This CDR3 is 15 amino acids long. Trimming cost V 3 bases and J 2 bases, with 11 bases left between them.

This clone was counted a single time. V is TRBV28 and J is TRBJ2-7, with a possible D match to TRBD2 (5 bases). The CDR3 is 12 residues long. V shed 2 bases and J shed 4 bases, with 6 bases lying between them. Germline V CDR1 and CDR2: MDHEN, SYDVKM. The CDR3 DNA reads TGTGCCAGCAGTTTAGGGAGTTACGAGCAGTACTTC. Protein product: CASSLGSYEQYF.

The chain links TRBV19 to TRBJ2-1, with D tentatively TRBD2 (5 bases). CDR1 is LNHDA, CDR2 SQIVND, per germline (reference sequence). Trimming stripped 3 bases from V and 0 bases from J, with 9 bases between. The CDR3 contains 15 residues. The CDR3 loop is CASSIGGHSYNEQFF. DNA of the CDR3: TGTGCCAGTAGTATTGGCGGGCACTCCTACAATGAGCAGTTCTTC.

This clone was seen more than once but under ten times. The V gene is TRBV6-1, the J gene TRBJ1-5; 7 bases align to TRBD1. Trimming removed 5 bases from V and 4 bases from J; junction bases left unmatched: 5. Germline CDR1 is MNHNS and CDR2 is SASEGT. CDR3 length: 14 amino acids. The CDR3 spells CASSRTGKNQPQHF. DNA for the CDR3: TGTGCCAGCAGTCGGACAGGCAAGAATCAGCCCCAGCATTTT.

The CDR3 loop is CASSLIQGSVNPGANVLTF. The CDR3 coding sequence is TGTGCCAGCAGCTTAATCCAGGGCTCCGTTAACCCTGGGGCCAACGTCCTGACTTTC. V and J are TRBV7-3 and TRBJ2-6; D might be TRBD1 (5 bases). The germline V gene has CDR1 SGHTA and CDR2 FQGTGA. Trimming pared 1 base from V and 2 bases from J, leaving 18 bases between. The CDR3 is 19 residues long.

The chain combines TRBV9 with TRBJ1-6; D not certain. The V gene lost 4 bases and the J gene lost 5 bases, with 19 bases spanning the gap. CDR1 and CDR2 (germline): SGDLS, YYNGEE. This CDR3 spans 17 amino acids. The CDR3 sequence is CASSPDIRVLHNSPLHF. DNA for the CDR3: TGTGCCAGCAGCCCCGATATTCGGGTACTACATAATTCACCCCTCCACTTT.

The V and J genes are TRBV7-2 and TRBJ1-5; 11 bases line up with TRBD1. The germline V gene has CDR1 SGHTA and CDR2 FQGNSA. Trimming took 5 bases from V and 1 from J; bases not matched to a gene: 10. This CDR3 comprises 18 residues. Written as DNA, the CDR3 is TGTGCCAGCAGCCCAACCGGGACAGGGGGTAAAAGCAATCAGCCCCAGCATTTT. It is translated as CASSPTGTGGKSNQPQHF.

The rearrangement uses TRBV7-9 and TRBJ2-2, with D unclear. The CDR3 spans 15 residues. Germline V lookup: CDR1 SEHNR, CDR2 FQNEAQ (reference sequence). The germline V and J ends were trimmed by 5 bases and 5 bases, with 15 bases remaining between them. The CDR3 reads CASSLIEKLTGELFF. CDR3 nucleotides: TGTGCCAGCAGCCTAATCGAAAAGCTAACCGGGGAGCTGTTTTTT.

The V and J genes are TRBV7-8 and TRBJ1-5; D is undetermined. Germline assignment: CDR1 SGHVS and CDR2 FQNEAQ. V was pared by 5 bases and J by 4 bases, with 9 bases between. The CDR3 is 13 amino acids. The CDR3 DNA reads as TGTGCCAGCAGCGTCACAGAGAATCAGCCCCAGCATTTT. This codes for CASSVTENQPQHF.

The chain couples TRBV28 to TRBJ1-5, with D maybe TRBD1 (5 bases). Trimming took 3 bases from V and 0 from J, leaving 9 bases between them. The CDR3 loop spans 15 amino acids. The germline gives CDR1 MDHEN, CDR2 SYDVKM. CDR3 amino acids: CASSFAGGSNQPQHF. The CDR3 DNA sequence: TGTGCCAGCAGTTTTGCGGGGGGTAGCAATCAGCCCCAGCATTTT.

The DNA for the CDR3 is TGTGCCAGGACAGGGCGGACCGACAATGAGCAGTTCTTC. This gives the protein CARTGRTDNEQFF. The chain uses TRBV2 and TRBJ2-1, with 7 bases that match TRBD1. CDR3 length equals 13 residues. After removal of 9 bases from V and 5 bases from J, the junction contained 7 bases not matched to a gene. The germline V gene has CDR1 SNHLY and CDR2 FYNNEI. Full variable domain (outside the CDR3, taken from reference TRBV2 and TRBJ2-1): EPEVTQTPSHQVTQMGQEVILRCVPISNHLYFYWYRQILGQKVEFLVSFYNNEISEKSEIFDDQFSVERPDGSNFTLKIRSTKLEDSAMYFCARTGRTDNEQFFGPGTRLTVL.

The rearrangement links TRBV6-5 to TRBJ2-4; D is unclear. This CDR3 is 14 amino acids long. Trimming left V 8 bases short and J 0 bases short, with 11 bases between. The germline CDR1 and CDR2 sequences are MNHEY and SVGAGI. The CDR3 is CASGPYIAKNIQYF. DNA of the CDR3: TGTGCCAGCGGGCCTTACATAGCCAAAAACATTCAGTACTTC.

The chain is built from TRBV4-2 and TRBJ2-7; 7 positions match TRBD2. Germline loops: CDR1 LGHNA, CDR2 YNFKEQ. This CDR3 has 14 residues. The ends lost 3 bases at V and 2 bases at J; junction bases unmatched: 4. The CDR3 coding sequence is TGTGCCAGCAGCCACGGGACTAATACCTACGAGCAGTACTTC. The encoded protein is CASSHGTNTYEQYF.

The rearrangement uses TRBV27 and TRBJ1-5; 7 bases are shared with TRBD1. Germline V lookup: CDR1 MNHEY, CDR2 SMNVEV (reference sequence). There are 17 residues in the CDR3. V lost 0 bases, J lost 3 bases, and 8 bases stayed unmatched. The CDR3 loop is CASSLSAGTEFNQPQHF. CDR3 nucleotides: TGTGCCAGCAGTTTATCGGCGGGGACAGAATTCAATCAGCCCCAGCATTTT.